Presented here are 30 T cell receptor beta chains from one specimen sequenced in a study of CD8+ T cells in alopecia areata. Extracted from the samples, RNA was reverse transcribed into cDNA to serve as the sequencing template. Assay used: immunoSEQ multiplex PCR; TCRdb lists only in-frame clones, some missing. The table lists about 82,000 clones, approximately 50% of them singletons. The sample taken for sequencing was NKG2D-high CD8+ T cells sorted from blood. Receptors originate from a human donor with alopecia areata.

This rearrangement joins TRBV28 to TRBJ2-7; 7 bases match TRBD1. Germline CDR1 is MDHEN and CDR2 is SYDVKM. The CDR3 is 14 amino acids. With V trimmed by 4 bases and J by 3 bases, 6 bases remained unmatched. For the CDR3, the DNA is TGTGCCAGCAGTTCCACGACAGGGTACTACGAGCAGTACTTC. Residues: CASSSTTGYYEQYF.

This chain uses TRBV5-1 with TRBJ2-3, with D uncertain. Trimming cost V 4 bases and J 1 base, with 10 bases left between them. CDR1 is SGHRS and CDR2 is YFSETQ in the germline V gene. This CDR3 region has 14 residues. The CDR3 region has the DNA TGCGCCAGCAGCCTACGGACCCGCACAGATACGCAGTATTTT. This translates into CASSLRTRTDTQYF.

This rearrangement joins TRBV10-2 to TRBJ2-2, with D perhaps TRBD2 (6 bases). The CDR3 has 16 residues. From germline, CDR1 is WSHSY and CDR2 SAAADI. The ends were cut back, 7 bases at V and 1 base at J, with 16 bases in the middle. This CDR3 reads CASTPGSSGNTGELFF. The CDR3 region has the DNA TGCGCCAGCACCCCGGGGAGTAGCGGGAACACCGGGGAGCTGTTTTTT.

In DNA, the CDR3 is TGCGCCAGCAGCCTAGGGGGGGGACAGCCCCAGCATTTT. As protein: CASSLGGGQPQHF. The chain links TRBV4-1 to TRBJ1-5; D is possibly TRBD1 (6 bases). Germline values: CDR1 MGHRA, CDR2 YSYEKL. V gave up 4 bases and J gave up 7 bases, with 11 bases separating them. The CDR3 is 13 residues long.

Comment on this clone: Additional DNA sequences in this sample encode the identical CDR3. This CDR3 reads CASSLVGAYEQYF. The CDR3, as DNA: TGTGCCAGCAGTTTAGTGGGGGCCTACGAGCAGTACTTC. The chain combines TRBV27 with TRBJ2-7; either TRBD1 or TRBD2 may supply D (5 bases each). Germline CDR1 MNHEY, CDR2 SMNVEV (reference sequence). The V and J ends lost 2 bases and 2 bases respectively, with 7 bases between them. The CDR3 consists of 13 residues.

This chain joins TRBV25-1 and TRBJ2-5; no firm D call. This CDR3 region has 12 residues. CDR1 is MGHDK, CDR2 SYGVNS, per germline. V was clipped by 2 bases and J by 4 bases, with 5 bases between them. CDR3 nucleotide sequence: TGTGCCAGCAGTGAAGGGGTAGAGACCCAGTACTTC. This gives the protein CASSEGVETQYF.

The genes are TRBV14 and TRBJ2-7; D is unresolved. The CDR3 length is 13 residues. Germline values: CDR1 SGHDN, CDR2 FVKESK. Trimming took off 3 bases at V and 3 bases at J, with 9 bases between the two ends. CDR3 loop: CASSHFTNYEQYF. The CDR3 nucleotides are TGTGCCAGCAGCCACTTCACTAACTACGAGCAGTACTTC.

The rearrangement joins TRBV6-5 to TRBJ2-1; D unresolved. The CDR3 contains 16 residues. Germline CDR1 and CDR2: MNHEY and SVGAGI. The ends were cut back, 3 bases at V and 6 bases at J, with 18 bases in the middle. CDR3 sequence: CASSYNSPRVSNEQFF. In DNA form, the CDR3 reads TGTGCCAGCAGTTATAACAGCCCCCGAGTGAGCAATGAGCAGTTCTTC.

There are a few counts of this clone. As DNA, the CDR3 is TGTGCCAGCAGTGGCACCCGGGACCGACGGGATTGGGGAACCCAGTACTTC. It yields the protein CASSGTRDRRDWGTQYF. The J gene is TRBJ2-5, the V gene TRBV25-1, with D perhaps matching TRBD1 or TRBD2 (5 bases each). The V and J ends lost 4 bases and 8 bases respectively, with 26 bases between them. CDR3 length equals 17 residues. Germline CDR1 is MGHDK and CDR2 is SYGVNS.

The V and J genes are TRBV25-1 and TRBJ1-4; D remains unclear. This CDR3 spans 11 amino acids. V was cut by 1 base and J by 12 bases, with 6 bases left in between. Germline V gene lookup returns CDR1 MGHDK and CDR2 SYGVNS. The CDR3 loop is CASSEWHELFF. Here the CDR3 DNA reads TGTGCCAGCAGTGAATGGCATGAACTGTTTTTT.

This clone was counted only a few times. J is TRBJ2-7 and V is TRBV29-1; possibly TRBD2 for D (5 bases). Trimming took 1 base from V and 1 from J, leaving 17 bases between them. The CDR3 runs to 16 residues. Germline CDR1 SQVTM, CDR2 ANQGSEA. Written as DNA, the CDR3 is TGCAGCGTTGAAGCCCCCTCTCGAGGGCTGTCCTACGAGCAGTACTTC. Residues: CSVEAPSRGLSYEQYF.

This chain links TRBV13 with TRBJ2-5; 12 nucleotides agree with TRBD2. Germline trimming cut 5 bases from V and 2 bases from J; bases unmatched to any gene: 6. This CDR3 has 16 residues. CDR1 PRHDT and CDR2 FYEKMQ come from the germline V gene (reference sequence). CDR3 sequence: CASSSTSGRLQETQYF. DNA of the CDR3: TGTGCCAGCAGCAGTACTAGCGGGAGGTTACAAGAGACCCAGTACTTC. Supplemented by reference TRBV13 and TRBJ2-5, the full variable domain reads AAGVIQSPRHLIKEKRETATLKCYPIPRHDTVYWYQQGPGQDPQFLISFYEKMQSDKGSIPDRFSAQQFSDYHSELNMSSLELGDSALYFCASSSTSGRLQETQYFGPGTRLLVL.

The rearrangement links TRBV5-4 to TRBJ2-1; weak D call: TRBD2 (6 bases). The V gene's germline CDR1 is SGHNT and CDR2 YYREEE (reference sequence). The CDR3 sequence is 15 residues long. Trimming removed 1 base from V and 4 bases from J, with 12 bases in between. DNA of the CDR3: TGTGCCAGCAGCTTGAATGGCGGGGAGTACAATGAGCAGTTCTTC. It encodes CASSLNGGEYNEQFF.

This clone came up a few times. This chain joins TRBV5-1 and TRBJ2-1; TRBD1 agrees at 9 bases. V shed 0 bases and J 1 base; nucleotides not matched to a gene: 5. The length of the CDR3 is 17 residues. Germline V gene sequence: CDR1 SGHRS, CDR2 YFSETQ. The CDR3 here is CASSLAAGTGSYNEQFF. The CDR3 DNA reads TGCGCCAGCAGCTTGGCCGCGGGGACAGGGTCCTACAATGAGCAGTTCTTC.

This clone was picked up a small number of times. V is TRBV28 and J is TRBJ1-2, with D tentatively TRBD1 (5 bases). V lost 6 bases and J lost 4, with 12 bases in between. The CDR3 totals 13 residues. The germline V gene has CDR1 MDHEN and CDR2 SYDVKM. The CDR3: CASSQGRAYGYTF. The CDR3, as DNA: TGTGCCAGCAGCCAAGGCAGGGCCTATGGCTACACCTTC.

The genes are TRBV5-6 and TRBJ2-7; 8 bases agree with TRBD1. The germline gives CDR1 SGHDT, CDR2 YYEEEE. The length of the CDR3 is 14 residues. V was pared by 4 bases and J by 3 bases, with 6 bases of the junction left unmatched. CDR3 DNA: TGTGCCAGCAGCCCAGGACAGGGAGTCTACGAGCAGTACTTC. It is translated as CASSPGQGVYEQYF.

CDR3 sequence: CASRGDNRRNNSPLHF. CDR3 nucleotide sequence: TGCGCCAGTCGCGGGGATAACCGCAGAAACAATTCACCCCTCCACTTT. The chain uses TRBV23-1 and TRBJ1-6, with no clear D. TRBV23-1 is identified as an open reading frame with a role that is uncertain. Between the trimmed V and J ends, which lost 9 bases and 7 bases, there was a span of 22 bases. CDR3 length: 16 residues.

This rearrangement joins TRBV4-3 to TRBJ2-1, with TRBD1 identical over 9 bases. V lost 2 bases and J lost 4; bases outside the gene matches: 3. This CDR3 has 15 residues. The germline gives CDR1 LGHNA, CDR2 YSLEER. DNA of the CDR3: TGCGCCAGCAGCCAATGGGACAGGGATTACAATGAGCAGTTCTTC. Its protein product is CASSQWDRDYNEQFF.

V usage is TRBV6-6 and J usage is TRBJ2-7; maybe TRBD2 (7 bases). Looked up from germline, CDR1 is MNHNY and CDR2 is SVGAGI (reference sequence). The CDR3 sequence is 14 residues long. V gave up 5 bases and J gave up 5 bases, with 16 bases separating them. The CDR3 coding sequence is TGTGCCAGCAGTCCCCGTTCGGGGGGCGACGAGCAGTACTTC. It is translated as CASSPRSGGDEQYF.

This clone was seen only a few times. V is TRBV29-1 and J is TRBJ2-6; D is undetermined. V was clipped by 3 bases and J by 2 bases, with 8 bases between them. CDR3 size: 14 residues. Germline CDR1 SQVTM, CDR2 ANQGSEA. CDR3 coding DNA: TGCAGCGTTGAGGTCAGACCTGGGGCCAACGTCCTGACTTTC. Translating gives CSVEVRPGANVLTF.

The genes are TRBV27 and TRBJ2-3, with 14 bases lining up with TRBD2. The ends lost 6 bases at V and 0 bases at J; junction bases unmatched: 8. Germline lookup yields CDR1 MNHEY and CDR2 SMNVEV (reference sequence). The CDR3 runs to 18 residues. DNA for the CDR3: TGTGCCAGCAGACTGGGACTAGCGGGGGACGTAAGCACAGATACGCAGTATTTT. Encoded protein: CASRLGLAGDVSTDTQYF.

This clone was seen a few times. The chain carries TRBV29-1 and TRBJ1-1; D might be TRBD1 (6 bases). The CDR3 loop spans 14 amino acids. Germline V gene lookup returns CDR1 SQVTM and CDR2 ANQGSEA. V was pared by 6 bases and J by 0 bases, with 14 bases between. CDR3 sequence reads: CSVLPGVMNTEAFF. The DNA of the CDR3 is TGCAGCGTCCTTCCAGGGGTTATGAACACTGAAGCTTTCTTT. Combining the CDR3 with reference TRBV29-1 and TRBJ1-1 gives the whole variable domain SAVISQKPSRDICQRGTSLTIQCQVDSQVTMMFWYRQQPGQSLTLIATANQGSEATYESGFVIDKFPISRPNLTFSTLTVSNMSPEDSSIYLCSVLPGVMNTEAFFGQGTRLTVV.

The rearrangement links TRBV29-1 to TRBJ2-7, with D possibly TRBD2 on 6 matching bases. Per germline, CDR1 SQVTM and CDR2 ANQGSEA. The CDR3 consists of 13 residues. V was cut by 4 bases and J by 4 bases, with 14 bases left in between. The CDR3, as DNA: TGCAGCGTTGGCGATAGCGGAAGTTACGAGCAGTACTTC. It codes for CSVGDSGSYEQYF.

The rearrangement links TRBV30 to TRBJ1-1; D call uncertain. Looked up from germline, CDR1 is GTSNPN and CDR2 is SVGIG (reference sequence). The CDR3 extends over 12 amino acids. Between the trimmed V and J ends, which lost 4 bases and 3 bases, there was a span of 9 bases. Written as DNA, the CDR3 is TGTGCCTGGAACCGGGAACACACTGAAGCTTTCTTT. It is translated as CAWNREHTEAFF.

The chain couples TRBV25-1 to TRBJ2-1; the D gene is possibly TRBD2 (6 bases). CDR3 size: 13 residues. The germline V gene has CDR1 MGHDK and CDR2 SYGVNS. The V end was cut by 6 bases, the J end by 6 bases, with 12 bases between. The DNA for the CDR3 is TGTGCCAGCAGGCCCCTGGGAGGCAATGAGCAGTTCTTC. It encodes CASRPLGGNEQFF.

The V gene is TRBV9, the J gene TRBJ2-1; D not certain. Trimming removed 3 bases at V and 6 bases at J, with 7 bases between. The CDR3 runs 12 residues. The germline CDR1 and CDR2 sequences are SGDLS and YYNGEE. The CDR3 coding sequence is TGTGCCAGCAGCGCATTCAGCAATGAGCAGTTCTTC. Encoded protein: CASSAFSNEQFF.

The chain recombines TRBV4-1 with TRBJ2-7; the D gene is possibly TRBD1 (6 bases). The ends were cut back, 0 bases at V and 0 bases at J, with 9 bases in the middle. Germline values: CDR1 MGHRA, CDR2 YSYEKL. CDR3 length: 15 amino acids. CDR3 amino acids: CASSQDTGTSYEQYF. The CDR3 region has the DNA TGCGCCAGCAGCCAAGATACAGGGACCTCCTACGAGCAGTACTTC.

The chain combines TRBV20-1 with TRBJ2-7; D is ambiguous. The CDR3 is 11 residues long. V gave up 4 bases and J gave up 2 bases, with 6 bases separating them. Germline V gives CDR1 DFQATT, CDR2 SNEGSKA (reference sequence). The CDR3 DNA reads as TGCAGTGCTATGCAACCCTACGAGCAGTACTTC. It yields the protein CSAMQPYEQYF.

The rearrangement links TRBV4-3 to TRBJ1-1, with no clear D. This CDR3 spans 14 amino acids. V lost 2 bases, J lost 0 bases, and 7 bases lay in between. The germline CDR1 and CDR2 sequences are LGHNA and YSLEER. This CDR3 reads CASSQRLMNTEAFF. In DNA, the CDR3 is TGCGCCAGCAGCCAAAGACTCATGAACACTGAAGCTTTCTTT.

This clone is labeled as medium-sized (0.01 to 0.1%). The chain uses TRBV7-9 and TRBJ1-3; tentative D call: TRBD1 (5 bases). Germline assignment: CDR1 SEHNR and CDR2 FQNEAQ (reference sequence). V lost 6 bases and J 1 base, leaving 19 bases between the germline ends. The CDR3 covers 17 residues. CDR3 region: CASRPDLQATSGNTIYF. The CDR3 DNA sequence: TGTGCCAGCAGACCAGATTTACAGGCTACGTCTGGAAACACCATATATTTT.